This TCR beta chain appears in the sequencing data of a study of neurological immune-mediated disorders. Study-wide results and limits: Multiple sclerosis patients had less TCR clonal expansion than even healthy controls, unlike HTLV-1-associated myelopathy. Expanded clones shared no identical CDR3 amino acid sequences across subjects, which suggested private TCR-beta repertoires in all groups.

Unsorted libraries were prepared from 2 million PBMCs held at -80 C. The cDNA was generated through 5'RACE incorporating 10-nucleotide random UMIs. TCRdb reprocessed the 5' RACE reads via MiXCR and lists one record per CDR3 protein. Of tens of thousands of distinct CDR3 sequences listed, 10% are singletons. This clonotype was found many times. The antigen is not known. The V end lost 6 bases, the J end lost 1 base, and 7 bases lay between the germline ends. The length of the CDR3 is 11 residues. Per germline, CDR1 SQVTM and CDR2 ANQGSEA. The sequence was collected from a woman aged 40 to 50 with HTLV-1-associated myelopathy (HAM/TSP). Sequences were obtained from PBMCs. This rearrangement joins TRBV29-1 to TRBJ2-7; D may be TRBD1 or TRBD2 (5 bases each). CDR3 protein: CSVGTSYEQYF. The CDR3 region has the DNA TGCAGCGTGGGGACGTCCTACGAGCAGTACTTC.